Listed below are T cell receptor beta chains from one sample, sequenced in a study of T-cell reconstitution after alpha-beta-depleted transplantation in children. MiXCR, run by TCRdb on the PCR reads, gives a single entry per CDR3 protein. The sample holds about 1,000,000 distinct CDR3 sequences; 25% to 30% are singletons and the top ten take roughly 28%. Specimen: PBMCs, mostly from graft donor cells, collected 360 days after TCRalphabeta/CD19-depleted stem cell transplant. Receptors originate from a boy under three years old who had a stem cell transplant for SCID, so the T cells may come from the graft donor. The CDR3 runs from the conserved cysteine through the conserved F or W.

v_gene: TRBV20-1
len: 16
j_gene: TRBJ2-1
CDR3aa: CSARPAGGAMDNEQFF

v_gene: TRBV20-1
len: 14
j_gene: TRBJ2-3
CDR3aa: CSAARQDSTDTQYF

v_gene: TRBV4-2
len: 18
j_gene: TRBJ2-3
CDR3aa: CASSLKGGKTSVGDTQYF

v_gene: TRBV7-2
len: 14
j_gene: TRBJ2-5
CDR3aa: CASSIRAGEETQYF

v_gene: TRBV6-5
len: 14
j_gene: TRBJ2-7
CDR3aa: CASTSSTGTYEQYF

v_gene: TRBV20-1
len: 13
j_gene: TRBJ2-7
CDR3aa: CSAQDRGIYEQYF

v_gene: TRBV7-9
len: 16
j_gene: TRBJ2-5
CDR3aa: CASSFRSRDTQETQYF

v_gene: TRBV24-1
len: 16
j_gene: TRBJ2-1
CDR3aa: CATSDLTGRSYNEQFF

v_gene: TRBV6-5
len: 14
j_gene: TRBJ2-7
CDR3aa: CASSYSGGAMVQYF

v_gene: TRBV7-6
len: 16
j_gene: TRBJ2-2
CDR3aa: CASSLEGRAVNGELFF

v_gene: TRBV9
len: 15
j_gene: TRBJ2-7
CDR3aa: CASSIRSGQLHEQYF

v_gene: TRBV7-6
len: 17
j_gene: TRBJ2-1
CDR3aa: CASSLGSRTLSYNEQFF

v_gene: TRBV20-1
len: 14
j_gene: TRBJ1-3
CDR3aa: CSATNRASGNTIYF

v_gene: TRBV4-1
len: 21
j_gene: TRBJ2-3
CDR3aa: CASSQEILNEASPETTDTQYF

v_gene: TRBV20-1
len: 10
j_gene: TRBJ1-1
CDR3aa: CSAFGTEAFF